The next 24 T cell receptor beta chains were all read from a single sample in a study of cytomegalovirus exposure and HLA in healthy donors. Vbeta (60) and Jbeta (13) primers were used in the PCR. Some clones are missing from TCRdb's copy, which holds only in-frame ones; the method was immunoSEQ multiplex PCR. Of over 100,000 clones listed, roughly 8.8% are singletons. The sample consisted of PBMCs. The receptors were sampled from a woman between 40 and 55 years old in good health and CMV-seropositive.

The V gene is TRBV7-2, the J gene TRBJ2-7; a weak D match, TRBD2 (5 bases). The CDR3 length is 13 residues. V lost 1 base and J 5 bases, leaving 9 bases between the germline ends. The germline gives CDR1 SGHTA, CDR2 FQGNSA. CDR3 protein: CASSLGPGDEQYF. For the CDR3, the DNA is TGTGCCAGCAGCTTAGGGCCCGGGGACGAGCAGTACTTC.

The V call is TRBV6-1, the J call TRBJ1-2; 10 bases are a match to TRBD1. The germline V gene has CDR1 MNHNS and CDR2 SASEGT. The CDR3 has 13 residues. The ends lost 5 bases at V and 10 bases at J; junction bases unmatched: 7. CDR3 residues: CASSRSGQGYYTF. The CDR3 DNA is TGTGCCAGCAGTCGGTCGGGACAGGGGTACTACACCTTC.

This clone appeared a few times. The CDR3 loop reads CASSFRGLGQFF. The CDR3, as DNA: TGTGCCAGCAGTTTCAGGGGACTAGGGCAGTTCTTC. The rearrangement joins TRBV6-1 to TRBJ2-1; 8 nucleotides line up with TRBD2. Germline assignment: CDR1 MNHNS and CDR2 SASEGT. The ends lost 5 bases at V and 12 bases at J; junction bases unmatched: 6. The CDR3 length is 12 residues.

This clone was picked up a small number of times. This chain joins TRBV6-1 and TRBJ2-2, with 10 bases lining up with TRBD2. Losses at the gene ends were 2 bases for V and 4 bases for J; bases not matched to a gene: 4. Germline assignment: CDR1 MNHNS and CDR2 SASEGT. This CDR3 contains 16 residues. The CDR3 DNA sequence: TGTGCCAGCAGTGAACTAGCGGGGGTCGGCACCGGGGAGCTGTTTTTT. Translated: CASSELAGVGTGELFF.

This clone has more than one count but fewer than ten. The chain uses TRBV5-4 and TRBJ1-2; 7 bases agree with TRBD1. The CDR3 loop spans 16 amino acids. Germline V gives CDR1 SGHNT, CDR2 YYREEE (reference sequence). V lost 3 bases and J lost 5; bases outside the gene matches: 13. Here the CDR3 reads CASSWDSRGTVYGYTF. CDR3 sequence (DNA): TGTGCCAGCAGCTGGGACAGTCGGGGTACCGTGTATGGCTACACCTTC. Full variable domain (missing parts from reference TRBV5-4 and TRBJ1-2): ETGVTQSPTHLIKTRGQQVTLRCSSQSGHNTVSWYQQALGQGPQFIFQYYREEENGRGNFPPRFSGLQFPNYSSELNVNALELDDSALYLCASSWDSRGTVYGYTFGSGTRLTVV.

Only a few counts were recorded for this clone. This chain connects TRBV11-2 to TRBJ2-2, with 14 nucleotides matching TRBD2. CDR3 length: 18 amino acids. The junction had 3 bases not matched to a gene; V was cut back by 3 bases and J by 0 bases. CDR1 and CDR2 (germline): SGHAT, FQNNGV. The CDR3 region is CASSFRTSGGTNTGELFF. In nucleotides, the CDR3 is TGTGCCAGCAGCTTTCGGACTAGCGGGGGGACGAACACCGGGGAGCTGTTTTTT.

This clone was seen only a few times. This sequence joins TRBV4-1 and TRBJ2-3; tentative D call: TRBD2 (7 bases). The CDR3 loop spans 15 amino acids. V was cut by 4 bases and J by 3 bases, with 14 bases left in between. Germline loops: CDR1 MGHRA, CDR2 YSYEKL. CDR3 protein: CASSPVGGRTDTQYF. CDR3 bases: TGCGCCAGCAGCCCCGTGGGGGGGCGAACAGATACGCAGTATTTT.

In its sample, this clone was seen a few times. The chain employs TRBV2 and TRBJ2-3; D is perhaps TRBD1 (6 bases). CDR1 SNHLY and CDR2 FYNNEI come from the germline V gene. The CDR3 is 14 amino acids. V was clipped by 5 bases and J by 1 base, with 10 bases between them. CDR3 DNA: TGTGCCAGCAGTCTTGAGGGGGGCACAGATACGCAGTATTTT. It is translated as CASSLEGGTDTQYF.

This clone was detected a few times. The chain carries TRBV4-1 and TRBJ2-3; 9 bases align to TRBD2. Germline CDR1 reads MGHRA; CDR2 reads YSYEKL. The CDR3 runs to 17 residues. Trimming took 2 bases from V and 8 from J; bases not matched to a gene: 14. The CDR3 nucleotides read TGCGCCAGCAGCCAAACGATTAGCGGGGGCCTTCCCTTTACGCAGTATTTT. Translated: CASSQTISGGLPFTQYF.

This clone has more than one count but fewer than ten. This chain uses TRBV6-6 with TRBJ1-2, with 8 nucleotides matching TRBD1. This CDR3 is built from 15 residues. Germline V gives CDR1 MNHNY, CDR2 SVGAGI (reference sequence). The V segment lost 4 bases and the J segment 8 bases; nucleotides outside the gene matches: 12. CDR3 in amino acids: CASSFLGQGSRGYTF. For the CDR3, the DNA is TGTGCCAGCAGTTTCCTCGGACAGGGCTCGCGGGGCTACACCTTC.

The table lists this clone with a few counts. This chain links TRBV5-1 with TRBJ2-4; 11 bases agree with TRBD1. CDR1 is SGHRS and CDR2 is YFSETQ in the germline V gene. V lost 3 bases to trimming and J lost 8 bases; unmatched junction nucleotides: 4. The CDR3 spans 14 residues. CDR3 DNA: TGCGCCAGCAGCTCCCGGGACAGGGGGGACATTCAGTACTTC. Encoded protein: CASSSRDRGDIQYF.

This clone was detected a few times. The chain joins TRBV6-5 to TRBJ2-7; TRBD1 matches at 7 bases. CDR1 is MNHEY, CDR2 SVGAGI, per germline. This CDR3 contains 14 residues. V dropped 9 bases and J dropped 3; count of bases not matched to a gene: 11. The CDR3 region is CASSSQGDYYEQYF. CDR3 DNA sequence: TGTGCCAGTTCAAGTCAGGGGGATTACTACGAGCAGTACTTC.

This clone was recorded a few times. Other DNA sequences of this sample code for an identical CDR3. This sequence joins TRBV7-2 and TRBJ2-5, with 10 bases matching TRBD2. The CDR3 runs 15 residues. Germline assignment: CDR1 SGHTA and CDR2 FQGNSA. With 3 bases clipped from V and 4 bases from J, the junction kept 5 bases outside the gene matches. CDR3: CASSLQRGGGETQYF. For the CDR3, the DNA is TGTGCCAGCAGCTTGCAGCGGGGGGGCGGAGAGACCCAGTACTTC. Together with reference TRBV7-2 and TRBJ2-5, the CDR3 gives the full variable domain: GAGVSQSPSNKVTEKGKDVELRCDPISGHTALYWYRQSLGQGLEFLIYFQGNSAPDKSGLPSDRFSAERTGGSVSTLTIQRTQQEDSAVYLCASSLQRGGGETQYFGPGTRLLVL.

V gene TRBV6-1 combines with J gene TRBJ1-2, with D perhaps TRBD1 (6 bases). The CDR3 has 14 amino acids. In germline, CDR1 is MNHNS, CDR2 SASEGT. The V end was cut by 0 bases, the J end by 13 bases, with 18 bases between. Here the CDR3 DNA reads TGTGCCAGCAGTGAAGCGCTTCAGGGACACTTTTGCACCTTC. Protein: CASSEALQGHFCTF.

J is TRBJ1-6 and V is TRBV5-5, with 9 nucleotides matching TRBD1. V shed 2 bases and J 4 bases; nucleotides not matched to a gene: 1. This CDR3 contains 15 residues. In germline, CDR1 is SGHKS, CDR2 YYEKEE (reference sequence). The CDR3 DNA follows: TGTGCCAGCAGCTTAGGGACAGGGTATAATTCACCCCTCCACTTT. It specifies CASSLGTGYNSPLHF. The full variable domain, with the rest looked up from reference TRBV5-5 and TRBJ1-6, is DAGVTQSPTHLIKTRGQQVTLRCSPISGHKSVSWYQQVLGQGPQFIFQYYEKEERGRGNFPDRFSARQFPNYSSELNVNALLLGDSALYLCASSLGTGYNSPLHFGNGTRLTVT.

The table lists this clone with a few counts. The chain couples TRBV6-1 to TRBJ1-4; TRBD1 is a possible D gene (5 bases). Trimming stripped 6 bases from V and 8 bases from J, with 16 bases between. The CDR3 has 14 amino acids. The germline V gene encodes CDR1 MNHNS and CDR2 SASEGT. As DNA, the CDR3 is TGTGCCAGCAGCCTAGACAGCCTGAGAGAAAAACTGTTTTTT. Translated: CASSLDSLREKLFF.

This clone was recorded a few times. V usage is TRBV29-1 and J usage is TRBJ2-1; 9 bases line up with TRBD2. J gave up 2 bases and V 6 bases, and 17 bases lay outside the gene matches. CDR3 length: 18 residues. CDR1 is SQVTM, CDR2 ANQGSEA, per germline. Written as DNA, the CDR3 is TGCAGCGTCCTGGGGGTGGGGCAGCGGGGGGTTGCCTACAATGAGCAGTTCTTC. This translates into CSVLGVGQRGVAYNEQFF.

The chain is built from TRBV6-1 and TRBJ1-2; the D is unclear. The CDR3 consists of 14 residues. Trimming stripped 1 base from V and 4 bases from J, with 10 bases between. Germline CDR1 and CDR2: MNHNS and SASEGT. The CDR3 region has the DNA TGTGCCAGCAGTGAAGGCGGGGAAATCTATGGCTACACCTTC. Protein product: CASSEGGEIYGYTF.

J is TRBJ2-3 and V is TRBV10-3, with 7 bases fitting TRBD1. After removal of 0 bases from V and 6 bases from J, the junction contained 6 bases not matched to a gene. This CDR3 has 15 residues. Germline lookup yields CDR1 ENHRY and CDR2 SYGVKD. CDR3 sequence reads: CAISESKGRGDTQYF. CDR3 nucleotides: TGTGCCATCAGTGAGTCGAAAGGCAGGGGGGATACGCAGTATTTT.

Written as DNA, the CDR3 is TGCGCCAGCAGCTTCAGGGGTAAGGACACTGAAGCTTTCTTT. Translated: CASSFRGKDTEAFF. The gene calls are TRBV5-1 and TRBJ1-1; D possibly corresponds to TRBD1 (6 bases). V gave up 2 bases and J gave up 3 bases, with 11 bases separating them. CDR1 and CDR2 (germline): SGHRS, YFSETQ. The length of the CDR3 is 14 residues.

There are a few counts of this clone. The genes are TRBV18 and TRBJ2-7; weak D call: TRBD1 (5 bases). Germline CDR1 and CDR2: KGHSH and LQKENI. Trimming pared 1 base from V and 1 base from J, leaving 8 bases between. The CDR3 has 14 residues. The DNA of the CDR3 is TGTGCCAGCTCACCACGGGGCCAGTCCTACGAGCAGTACTTC. Amino acid sequence: CASSPRGQSYEQYF. Together with reference TRBV18 and TRBJ2-7, the CDR3 gives the full variable domain: NAGVMQNPRHLVRRRGQEARLRCSPMKGHSHVYWYRQLPEEGLKFMVYLQKENIIDESGMPKERFSAEFPKEGPSILRIQQVVRGDSAAYFCASSPRGQSYEQYFGPGTRLTVT.

This sequence joins TRBV10-2 and TRBJ2-1; possible D gene TRBD2, 6 bases. Deletions cut 6 bases from V and 5 bases from J, with 17 bases between. Looked up from germline, CDR1 is WSHSY and CDR2 is SAAADI. CDR3 size: 15 residues. For the CDR3, the DNA is TGCGCCAGCAGCCCTATCGCGGGGTTTAACAATGAGCAGTTCTTC. As protein: CASSPIAGFNNEQFF.

This clone has more than one count but fewer than ten. The V gene is TRBV5-6, the J gene TRBJ1-1; weak D call: TRBD1 (6 bases). Trimming took off 3 bases at V and 4 bases at J, with 16 bases between the two ends. The germline CDR1 and CDR2 sequences are SGHDT and YYEEEE. This CDR3 comprises 15 residues. CDR3: CASSSTPGQITEAFF. DNA of the CDR3: TGTGCCAGCAGCTCCACCCCCGGACAGATCACTGAAGCTTTCTTT.

The V gene is TRBV18, the J gene TRBJ1-1; 9 bases line up with TRBD1. CDR1 and CDR2 (germline): KGHSH, LQKENI. The trim removed 2 bases at V and 6 bases at J, leaving 7 bases unmatched. The CDR3 is made up of 15 amino acids. The CDR3 nucleotides read TGTGCCAGCTCACCAGCCGGACAGGGGATGCCTGAAGCTTTCTTT. Its translation: CASSPAGQGMPEAFF.